This TCR beta chain stems from a study of CD8+ T cells in alopecia areata. Study details: Dosing spanned 6 to 18 months on tofacitinib, then 6 months off drug. Broader study findings: One nonresponder makes the tie between baseline CD8+ expansion and response uncertain. Under tofacitinib, fewer expanded CD8+ clones appeared among the top 100 scalp clones. On tofacitinib, scalp and blood still held many of the expanded lesional clones.

Treatment reported: oral pan-JAK inhibitor, 5-10 mg twice daily. cDNA serving as the sequencing template came from extracted, reverse transcribed RNA. Only in-frame clones appear in the TCRdb table, and some are missing; sequencing was by immunoSEQ multiplex PCR. The top ten clones hold 15% of a sample with some 130,000 clones, less than 70% of them seen once. The germline gives CDR1 KGHSY, CDR2 FQNENV. The CDR3 loop spans 14 amino acids. V was trimmed by 4 bases and J by 7 bases, leaving 16 bases between them. A remark on this clone: Its antigen is not known.

The chain joins TRBV16 to TRBJ1-1; tentative D call: TRBD1 (5 bases). Specimen: CD8+ T cells sorted from blood, collected at week 4, from a patient treated with tofacitinib. This sequence was found in a human donor with alopecia areata. The CDR3, as DNA: TGTGCCAGCAGCCCTTCACAAGGGGCCGGTGAAGCTTTCTTT. It yields the protein CASSPSQGAGEAFF. The whole variable domain, filled in from reference TRBV16 and TRBJ1-1, reads GEEVAQTPKHLVRGEGQKAKLYCAPIKGHSYVFWYQQVLKNEFKFLISFQNENVFDETGMPKERFSAKCLPNSPCSLEIQATKLEDSAVYFCASSPSQGAGEAFFGQGTRLTVV.